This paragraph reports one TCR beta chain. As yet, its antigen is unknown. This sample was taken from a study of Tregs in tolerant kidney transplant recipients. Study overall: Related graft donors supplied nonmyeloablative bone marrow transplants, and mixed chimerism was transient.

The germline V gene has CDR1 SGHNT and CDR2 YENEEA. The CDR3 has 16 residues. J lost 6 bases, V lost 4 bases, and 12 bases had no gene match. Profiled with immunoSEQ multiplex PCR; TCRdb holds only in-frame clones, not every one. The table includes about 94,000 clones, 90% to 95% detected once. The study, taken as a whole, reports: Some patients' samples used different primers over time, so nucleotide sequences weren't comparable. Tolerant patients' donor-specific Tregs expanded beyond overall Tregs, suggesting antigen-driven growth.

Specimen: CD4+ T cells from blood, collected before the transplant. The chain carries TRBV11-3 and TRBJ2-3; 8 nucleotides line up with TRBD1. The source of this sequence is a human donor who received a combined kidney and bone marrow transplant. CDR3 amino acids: CASSSPRDRWRDTQYF. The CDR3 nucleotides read TGTGCCAGCAGCTCCCCCCGGGACAGGTGGCGGGATACGCAGTATTTT. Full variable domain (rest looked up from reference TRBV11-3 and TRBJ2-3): EAGVVQSPRYKIIEKKQPVAFWCNPISGHNTLYWYLQNLGQGPELLIRYENEEAVDDSQLPKDRFSAERLKGVDSTLKIQPAELGDSAVYLCASSSPRDRWRDTQYFGPGTRLTVL.